The 21 T cell receptor beta chains in this list originate from one sample, sequenced in a study of cytomegalovirus exposure and HLA in healthy donors. Primers included in the PCR were 60 Vbeta and 13 Jbeta primers. TCRdb's copy holds only in-frame clones and misses some; the assay was immunoSEQ multiplex PCR. Altogether about 130,000 clones are present, approximately 78% being singletons, with the ten largest covering roughly 1.5%. Input material: PBMCs. These receptors all stem from a female donor in good health and CMV-seronegative.

V usage is TRBV5-5 and J usage is TRBJ2-7, with D possibly being TRBD1 (5 bases). V lost 2 bases and J lost 0, with 9 bases in between. Germline-derived CDR1 and CDR2 are SGHKS and YYEKEE (reference sequence). The CDR3 covers 14 residues. CDR3 nucleotide sequence: TGTGCCAGCAGCTTTGACAGTCTCTCCTACGAGCAGTACTTC. Its translation: CASSFDSLSYEQYF. The complete variable domain, with remaining parts taken from reference TRBV5-5 and TRBJ2-7, reads DAGVTQSPTHLIKTRGQQVTLRCSPISGHKSVSWYQQVLGQGPQFIFQYYEKEERGRGNFPDRFSARQFPNYSSELNVNALLLGDSALYLCASSFDSLSYEQYFGPGTRLTVT.

Note on this clone: The junction does not match germline at one end; this may be a read error. This chain joins TRBV5-1 and TRBJ2-3, with 9 nucleotides matching TRBD2. In germline, CDR1 is SGHRS, CDR2 YFSETQ. This CDR3 comprises 14 residues. The CDR3 sequence is CASSIGTSRDTQYF. CDR3 nucleotide sequence: TGCGCCAGCAGCATAGGGACTAGCAGAGATACGCAGTATTTT. Based on the CDR3 plus reference TRBV5-1 and TRBJ2-3, the full variable domain is KAGVTQTPRYLIKTRGQQVTLSCSPISGHRSVSWYQQTPGQGLQFLFEYFSETQRNKGNFPGRFSGRQFSNSRSEMNVSTLELGDSALYLCASSIGTSRDTQYFGPGTRLTVL.

The chain combines TRBV28 with TRBJ2-1; 9 nucleotides line up with TRBD2. The CDR3 is 16 amino acids. The V gene's germline CDR1 is MDHEN and CDR2 SYDVKM. J gave up 3 bases and V 1 base, and 4 bases lay outside the gene matches. CDR3 residues: CASSLFGGRGYNEQFF. The CDR3, as DNA: TGTGCCAGCAGTTTATTCGGCGGGAGGGGCTACAATGAGCAGTTCTTC.

This clone has just a few counts. The rearrangement uses TRBV4-1 and TRBJ1-1, with D maybe TRBD1 (5 bases). V gave up 1 base and J gave up 5 bases, with 17 bases separating them. The CDR3 contains 16 residues. Germline loops: CDR1 MGHRA, CDR2 YSYEKL. The CDR3 DNA reads TGCGCCAGCAGCCAAGCGGCAGGGAAGGGGAATACTGAAGCTTTCTTT. Translated, it gives CASSQAAGKGNTEAFF.

Notes on this clone: The junction shows a germline mismatch at one end, possibly a read error. The V and J genes are TRBV4-1 and TRBJ2-1; 7 bases are a match to TRBD2. The CDR3 runs to 15 residues. Germline lookup yields CDR1 MGHRA and CDR2 YSYEKL. CDR3 bases: TGCGCCAGCAGACAAGGGAGGGTGAGGTACAATGAGCAGTTCTTC. Its protein product is CASRQGRVRYNEQFF.

This sequence joins TRBV30 and TRBJ1-4; no firm D call. Looked up from germline, CDR1 is GTSNPN and CDR2 is SVGIG (reference sequence). There are 13 residues in the CDR3. Deletions cut 7 bases from V and 4 bases from J, with 13 bases between. The CDR3 DNA reads TGTGCCTTCCTCCCAGGCAGTAATGAAAAACTGTTTTTT. Translated: CAFLPGSNEKLFF.

The J gene is TRBJ2-7, the V gene TRBV5-1, with 10 bases matching TRBD1. The CDR3 covers 13 residues. Germline values: CDR1 SGHRS, CDR2 YFSETQ. J lost 6 bases, V lost 4 bases, and 4 bases had no gene match. CDR3 protein: CASSPDRGREQYF. The CDR3 DNA reads as TGCGCCAGCAGCCCCGACAGGGGGCGCGAGCAGTACTTC.

V is TRBV15 and J is TRBJ2-5, with D possibly matching TRBD1 (6 bases). Trimming took 5 bases from V and 9 from J, leaving 19 bases between them. CDR3 length equals 14 residues. Germline V gene lookup returns CDR1 LNHNV and CDR2 YYDKDF (reference sequence). This chain's CDR3 is CATSRDRTTGAQYF. The CDR3 bases are TGTGCCACCAGCCGCGACAGGACGACCGGGGCCCAGTACTTC.

The gene calls are TRBV5-1 and TRBJ2-7; D remains unclear. Germline V gene sequence: CDR1 SGHRS, CDR2 YFSETQ. Trimming stripped 3 bases from V and 0 bases from J, with 7 bases between. This CDR3 is built from 13 residues. CDR3 amino acids: CASSSPDSYEQYF. CDR3 nucleotides: TGCGCCAGCAGCTCCCCAGACTCCTACGAGCAGTACTTC.

The gene calls are TRBV30 and TRBJ2-5, with 10 bases fitting TRBD2. CDR1 and CDR2 (germline): GTSNPN, SVGIG (reference sequence). The CDR3 extends over 15 amino acids. V dropped 0 bases and J dropped 4; count of bases not matched to a gene: 5. DNA for the CDR3: TGTGCCTGGAGTGTAGCGGGAGGGCGGGTAGAGACCCAGTACTTC. Residues: CAWSVAGGRVETQYF.

The V and J genes are TRBV15 and TRBJ1-4; TRBD1 agrees at 8 bases. V lost 4 bases and J lost 4; bases outside the gene matches: 11. Germline V gene data show CDR1 as LNHNV and CDR2 as YYDKDF (reference sequence). This CDR3 has 17 residues. CDR3 DNA sequence: TGTGCCACCAGCACCAGAATCGGACAGGGAAATAATGAAAAACTGTTTTTT. Amino acids: CATSTRIGQGNNEKLFF.

Worth noting for this clone: The junction departs from germline at one end; a sequencing error may be responsible. The chain joins TRBV7-9 to TRBJ2-1, with D possibly being TRBD1 (5 bases). Germline loops: CDR1 SEHNR, CDR2 FQNEAQ (reference sequence). The CDR3 has 12 residues. Written as DNA, the CDR3 is TGTTCCAGCAGCTCCGACAGTGGCGAGCAGTTCTTC. Its translation is CSSSSDSGEQFF.

This clone was observed once. The rearrangement joins TRBV28 to TRBJ1-1, with D possibly TRBD1 on 5 matching bases. The CDR3 runs to 13 residues. Germline assignment: CDR1 MDHEN and CDR2 SYDVKM. V lost 2 bases and J lost 6, with 10 bases in between. The CDR3 DNA reads as TGTGCCAGCAGTTTAGGCCAGGGATCTGAAGCTTTCTTT. This sequence encodes CASSLGQGSEAFF.

This chain connects TRBV5-5 to TRBJ2-5; 9 bases are shared with TRBD1. CDR1 is SGHKS and CDR2 is YYEKEE in the germline V gene (reference sequence). Losses at the gene ends were 6 bases for V and 3 bases for J; bases not matched to a gene: 3. This CDR3 region has 13 residues. CDR3 nucleotides: TGTGCCAGCACCTGGACAGGGGAAGAGACCCAGTACTTC. The encoded protein is CASTWTGEETQYF.

This clone was recorded only once. This chain joins TRBV4-3 and TRBJ2-1; 7 bases are a match to TRBD1. Per the germline V gene, CDR1 is LGHNA and CDR2 is YSLEER. J gave up 0 bases and V 4 bases, and 6 bases lay outside the gene matches. The CDR3 length is 16 residues. The CDR3 loop reads CASSRQTGVSYNEQFF. Written as DNA, the CDR3 is TGCGCCAGCAGCCGGCAAACAGGGGTCTCCTACAATGAGCAGTTCTTC.

The rearrangement uses TRBV4-1 and TRBJ2-1, with D possibly TRBD1 on 6 matching bases. The CDR3 has 16 amino acids. Germline V CDR1 and CDR2: MGHRA, YSYEKL. With 0 bases removed from V and 3 bases from J, the gap between germline ends came to 12 bases. CDR3 DNA sequence: TGCGCCAGCAGCCAAGAGCCCAGGGGCTACTACAATGAGCAGTTCTTC. Translation gives CASSQEPRGYYNEQFF.

V is TRBV18 and J is TRBJ2-7; 8 bases match TRBD1. The CDR3 length is 15 residues. The V segment lost 2 bases and the J segment 3 bases; nucleotides outside the gene matches: 6. CDR1 and CDR2 (germline): KGHSH, LQKENI. This CDR3 is CASSPGQGGIYEQYF. In DNA form, the CDR3 reads TGTGCCAGCTCACCAGGACAGGGTGGGATCTACGAGCAGTACTTC.

The chain carries TRBV7-2 and TRBJ2-7, with D possibly matching TRBD1 (5 bases). Germline V gene data show CDR1 as SGHTA and CDR2 as FQGNSA. Trimming stripped 1 base from V and 3 bases from J, with 10 bases between. This CDR3 spans 14 amino acids. Written as DNA, the CDR3 is TGTGCCAGCAGCTTAGTTCAGGGTCTCTACGAGCAGTACTTC. Amino acids: CASSLVQGLYEQYF.

The chain couples TRBV9 to TRBJ2-1; TRBD1 aligns across 7 bases. The length of the CDR3 is 15 residues. V was pared by 5 bases and J by 0 bases, with 5 bases of the junction left unmatched. Germline V CDR1 and CDR2: SGDLS, YYNGEE. The CDR3 DNA reads TGTGCCAGCAGTGACCGGGACAGCTCCTACAATGAGCAGTTCTTC. Translating it yields CASSDRDSSYNEQFF. Full variable domain (remainder filled in from reference TRBV9 and TRBJ2-1): DSGVTQTPKHLITATGQRVTLRCSPRSGDLSVYWYQQSLDQGLQFLIQYYNGEERAKGNILERFSAQQFPDLHSELNLSSLELGDSALYFCASSDRDSSYNEQFFGPGTRLTVL.

This chain links TRBV4-3 with TRBJ2-1; TRBD2 matches 13 bases. The ends lost 0 bases at V and 7 bases at J; junction bases unmatched: 9. Germline values: CDR1 LGHNA, CDR2 YSLEER. The CDR3 covers 18 residues. CDR3 amino acids: CASSQESQLAGGPNEQFF. Written as DNA, the CDR3 is TGCGCCAGCAGCCAAGAGTCCCAACTAGCGGGAGGGCCAAATGAGCAGTTCTTC.

The chain is built from TRBV6-5 and TRBJ1-2; TRBD1 agrees at 7 bases. Unmatched junction bases numbered 6, after V lost 6 bases and J lost 2 bases. This CDR3 region has 14 residues. The germline gives CDR1 MNHEY, CDR2 SVGAGI. The CDR3 protein is CASSIRDSNYGYTF. The CDR3 DNA sequence: TGTGCCAGCAGCATCCGGGACAGCAACTATGGCTACACCTTC.